The 9 T cell receptor beta chains below come from one sample, sequenced in a study of blood T cell repertoires in COVID-19. The repertoire was sequenced with immunoSEQ multiplex PCR; TCRdb's copy has only in-frame clones and lacks some. The data show about 200,000 clones, with approximately 92% seen just once and around 0.53% held by the top ten. Sequencing input: peripheral blood. Receptors were obtained from a man aged 50 to 59 with acute or convalescent COVID-19.

V usage is TRBV2 and J usage is TRBJ2-1; TRBD2 aligns across 8 bases. Germline loops: CDR1 SNHLY, CDR2 FYNNEI. The CDR3 is 14 amino acids. Losses at the gene ends were 6 bases for V and 9 bases for J; bases not matched to a gene: 10. This chain's CDR3 is CASSPPRTSSEQFF. The CDR3 DNA is TGTGCCAGCAGCCCCCCGCGGACTAGCAGTGAGCAGTTCTTC.

This chain uses TRBV5-4 with TRBJ1-2; the D is unclear. V shed 1 base and J shed 8 bases, with 15 bases lying between them. The germline V gene encodes CDR1 SGHNT and CDR2 YYREEE (reference sequence). This CDR3 region has 14 residues. CDR3 in amino acids: CASSLTVSPTGYTF. In nucleotides, the CDR3 is TGTGCCAGCAGCTTGACTGTCTCGCCAACGGGCTACACCTTC. Filled out from reference TRBV5-4 and TRBJ1-2, the complete variable domain reads ETGVTQSPTHLIKTRGQQVTLRCSSQSGHNTVSWYQQALGQGPQFIFQYYREEENGRGNFPPRFSGLQFPNYSSELNVNALELDDSALYLCASSLTVSPTGYTFGSGTRLTVV.

The rearrangement joins TRBV18 to TRBJ1-1; 7 bases match TRBD1. The length of the CDR3 is 16 residues. V lost 2 bases to trimming and J lost 1 base; unmatched junction nucleotides: 7. In germline, CDR1 is KGHSH, CDR2 LQKENI. CDR3 in amino acids: CASSPSGQAGNTEAFF. CDR3 nucleotide sequence: TGTGCCAGCTCACCATCTGGACAGGCGGGGAACACTGAAGCTTTCTTT.

The CDR3 here is CASRAGTSTDTQYF. CDR3 nucleotides: TGCGCCAGCAGGGCGGGGACTAGCACAGATACGCAGTATTTT. The chain links TRBV5-1 to TRBJ2-3, with D perhaps matching TRBD2 (6 bases). The length of the CDR3 is 14 residues. V was clipped by 5 bases and J by 0 bases, with 10 bases between them. The germline gives CDR1 SGHRS, CDR2 YFSETQ.

Only a few counts were recorded for this clone. The V gene is TRBV5-6, the J gene TRBJ2-1; the match to TRBD2 covers 11 bases. J was trimmed by 2 bases and V by 4 bases; bases with no gene match: 14. This CDR3 region has 19 residues. The germline CDR1 and CDR2 sequences are SGHDT and YYEEEE. In nucleotides, the CDR3 is TGTGCCAGCAGCCCGGGACTAGCGGCTAAGCCAACCACCTACAATGAGCAGTTCTTC. Protein product: CASSPGLAAKPTTYNEQFF.

The V gene is TRBV23-1, the J gene TRBJ2-1; 8 nucleotides line up with TRBD1. Being an ORF, TRBV23-1 has a function that is uncertain. The junction had 12 bases not matched to a gene; V was cut back by 3 bases and J by 2 bases. The CDR3 totals 18 residues. The CDR3: CASSHQDRGSDTYNEQFF. The CDR3, as DNA: TGCGCCAGCAGTCACCAAGACAGGGGCTCAGATACCTACAATGAGCAGTTCTTC.

This clone showed up just once. The genes are TRBV7-2 and TRBJ2-3, with 13 bases fitting TRBD2. The J segment lost 3 bases and the V segment lost 5 bases, leaving 5 bases of the junction unmatched. This CDR3 comprises 16 residues. Germline CDR1 reads SGHTA; CDR2 reads FQGNSA. CDR3 DNA sequence: TGTGCCAGCAGCCCGGGGACTAGCGGGACAACAGATACGCAGTATTTT. Protein: CASSPGTSGTTDTQYF.

The chain combines TRBV7-9 with TRBJ1-5; D call uncertain. The CDR3 totals 15 residues. Per the germline V gene, CDR1 is SEHNR and CDR2 is FQNEAQ (reference sequence). Trimming took off 3 bases at V and 2 bases at J, with 11 bases between the two ends. This CDR3 reads CASSLRGDGNQPQHF. CDR3 DNA sequence: TGTGCCAGCAGCTTGCGGGGAGATGGCAATCAGCCCCAGCATTTT.

The chain carries TRBV5-8 and TRBJ1-1; 9 bases map to TRBD1. This CDR3 is built from 13 residues. The junction had 0 bases not matched to a gene; V was cut back by 0 bases and J by 6 bases. CDR1 SGHTS and CDR2 YDEGEE come from the germline V gene. For the CDR3, the DNA is TGTGCCAGCAGCTTGGGACAGGGGGCTGAAGCTTTCTTT. Translation gives CASSLGQGAEAFF.